These 29 T cell receptor beta chains were all obtained from the same sample, sequenced in a study of blood T cell repertoires in COVID-19. Repertoires were generated with immunoSEQ multiplex PCR, while TCRdb's copy carries only in-frame clones and drops some. The profile covers roughly 45,000 clones, with roughly 90% appearing a single time and 15% taken by the ten largest. Sequenced input: peripheral blood. The receptors were sampled from a man between 60 and 75 years old with active COVID-19.

In DNA, the CDR3 is TGTGCCAGCAGCTTGGGTCTAGCGGCGTCCCGGGGGACTGAAGCTTTCTTT. It encodes CASSLGLAASRGTEAFF. The chain is built from TRBV5-6 and TRBJ1-1; possible D gene TRBD1, 5 bases. The ends were cut back, 0 bases at V and 5 bases at J, with 20 bases in the middle. This CDR3 contains 17 residues. Per the germline V gene, CDR1 is SGHDT and CDR2 is YYEEEE.

The V gene is TRBV11-1, the J gene TRBJ1-6; 8 bases align to TRBD1. The CDR3 is 13 residues long. V trimming: 5 bases; J trimming: 7 bases; junction bases outside the gene matches: 1. The V gene's germline CDR1 is SGHAT and CDR2 FQDESV (reference sequence). The CDR3 reads CASSPGGNSPLHF. CDR3 sequence (DNA): TGTGCCAGCAGCCCAGGGGGCAATTCACCCCTCCACTTT.

The V gene is TRBV9, the J gene TRBJ2-7; 9 bases fit TRBD1. The trim removed 3 bases at V and 3 bases at J, leaving 10 bases unmatched. Germline CDR1 SGDLS, CDR2 YYNGEE. CDR3 length: 16 residues. In DNA, the CDR3 is TGTGCCAGCAGCGAAAGGGGACAGGGCGACCACTACGAGCAGTACTTC. Its translation is CASSERGQGDHYEQYF.

The gene calls are TRBV7-3 and TRBJ2-2; TRBD2 aligns across 7 bases. V was pared by 5 bases and J by 5 bases, with 14 bases of the junction left unmatched. Germline CDR1 and CDR2: SGHTA and FQGTGA. The CDR3 spans 17 residues. As DNA, the CDR3 is TGTGCCAGCAGCATACAATCCGGGACTACCACGACCGGGGAGCTGTTTTTT. Translation gives CASSIQSGTTTTGELFF.

This clone was seen just once. The rearrangement joins TRBV7-2 to TRBJ1-3; D is unresolved. There are 16 residues in the CDR3. From germline, CDR1 is SGHTA and CDR2 FQGNSA. V dropped 5 bases and J dropped 0 bases, with 14 bases sitting between them. CDR3: CASSPRATVSGNTIYF. CDR3 DNA sequence: TGTGCCAGCAGCCCGAGGGCGACTGTCTCTGGAAACACCATATATTTT.

The V and J genes are TRBV3-1 (or the pseudogene TRBV3-2) and TRBJ1-6; the D is unclear. Germline CDR1 reads LGHDT; CDR2 reads YNNKEL (reference sequence). The CDR3 consists of 16 residues. Trimming left V 4 bases short and J 7 bases short, with 17 bases between. The CDR3 loop is CASSPYSGNRNSPLHF. The CDR3 DNA sequence: TGTGCCAGCAGCCCTTACTCCGGGAATAGGAATTCACCCCTCCACTTT.

The chain recombines TRBV6-5 with TRBJ2-7; D perhaps matches TRBD2 (5 bases). Germline V gene sequence: CDR1 MNHEY, CDR2 SVGAGI. The CDR3 loop spans 11 amino acids. V was cut by 4 bases and J by 7 bases, with 8 bases left in between. As DNA, the CDR3 is TGTGCCAGCAGTTCCGGACTTGAGCAGTACTTC. It translates to CASSSGLEQYF.

The chain combines TRBV7-8 with TRBJ2-7; no clear D. Trimming cost V 1 base and J 0 bases, with 13 bases left between them. CDR3 size: 16 residues. Germline V gene data show CDR1 as SGHVS and CDR2 as FQNEAQ. The CDR3 protein is CASSLGGTTSSYEQYF. The CDR3 DNA is TGTGCCAGCAGCTTAGGTGGCACCACAAGCTCCTACGAGCAGTACTTC.

The J gene is TRBJ1-6, the V gene TRBV6-6, with D perhaps TRBD1 (6 bases). Germline loops: CDR1 MNHNY, CDR2 SVGAGI (reference sequence). The CDR3 covers 17 residues. Trimming stripped 5 bases from V and 0 bases from J, with 14 bases between. In DNA form, the CDR3 reads TGTGCCAGCAGTCCCGGGCAGGGGAGCTCCTATAATTCACCCCTCCACTTT. It encodes CASSPGQGSSYNSPLHF.

V and J are TRBV10-1 and TRBJ2-7; TRBD1 matches 7 bases. Trimming removed 3 bases from V and 0 bases from J; junction bases left unmatched: 8. Germline lookup yields CDR1 WNHNN and CDR2 SYGVQD (reference sequence). This CDR3 comprises 16 residues. CDR3 sequence: CASSDDRDASSYEQYF. As DNA, the CDR3 is TGCGCCAGCAGTGATGACAGGGACGCCAGCTCCTACGAGCAGTACTTC.

This clone was counted only a few times. The chain uses TRBV6-5 and TRBJ2-7; 9 bases line up with TRBD1. Germline V gene lookup returns CDR1 MNHEY and CDR2 SVGAGI. V shed 6 bases and J 7 bases; nucleotides not matched to a gene: 10. This CDR3 comprises 14 residues. Here the CDR3 reads CASRNPGQGGEQYF. The CDR3 DNA follows: TGTGCCAGCAGGAATCCGGGACAGGGCGGGGAGCAGTACTTC.

This chain links TRBV9 with TRBJ1-3, with D maybe TRBD1 (5 bases). Per the germline V gene, CDR1 is SGDLS and CDR2 is YYNGEE. The CDR3 covers 16 residues. Trimming shortened V by 0 bases and J by 5 bases, and 15 bases separated the two germline ends. In nucleotides, the CDR3 is TGTGCCAGCAGCGTAGTAGGAGCGGGGCTCAGAAACACCATATATTTT. Residues: CASSVVGAGLRNTIYF.

The chain carries TRBV29-1 and TRBJ1-1; a possible D gene is TRBD1 (6 bases). This CDR3 contains 12 residues. Looked up from germline, CDR1 is SQVTM and CDR2 is ANQGSEA. V was shortened by 7 bases and J by 6 bases, with 15 bases between the two germline ends. CDR3 sequence (DNA): TGCAGCGCACGAACAGGGTCTCCTGAAGCTTTCTTT. Encoded protein: CSARTGSPEAFF.

The chain carries TRBV3-1 (or the pseudogene TRBV3-2) and TRBJ2-7; the match to TRBD2 covers 11 bases. This CDR3 has 14 amino acids. The trim removed 4 bases at V and 4 bases at J, leaving 3 bases unmatched. Per germline, CDR1 LGHDT and CDR2 YNNKEL (reference sequence). Written as DNA, the CDR3 is TGTGCCAGCAGCCCTAGCGGGAGGATGTACGAGCAGTACTTC. Translation gives CASSPSGRMYEQYF.

The chain combines TRBV29-1 with TRBJ1-1, with 7 nucleotides matching TRBD1. V dropped 7 bases and J dropped 1; count of bases not matched to a gene: 9. The CDR3 is 14 residues long. In germline, CDR1 is SQVTM, CDR2 ANQGSEA. For the CDR3, the DNA is TGCAGCGCAGCACTCGGGACAGAGAACACTGAAGCTTTCTTT. Residues: CSAALGTENTEAFF. The full variable domain, rest sourced from reference TRBV29-1 and TRBJ1-1, is SAVISQKPSRDICQRGTSLTIQCQVDSQVTMMFWYRQQPGQSLTLIATANQGSEATYESGFVIDKFPISRPNLTFSTLTVSNMSPEDSSIYLCSAALGTENTEAFFGQGTRLTVV.

V gene TRBV28 combines with J gene TRBJ1-2; a possible D gene is TRBD1 (5 bases). CDR1 is MDHEN and CDR2 is SYDVKM in the germline V gene. This CDR3 contains 15 residues. V dropped 7 bases and J dropped 4 bases, with 19 bases sitting between them. The DNA of the CDR3 is TGTGCCAGCATCCGCGTTGGCAGGGAAGGCTATGGCTACACCTTC. Protein product: CASIRVGREGYGYTF.

This sequence joins TRBV6-6 and TRBJ2-2, with TRBD2 matching over 11 bases. This CDR3 comprises 16 residues. In germline, CDR1 is MNHNY, CDR2 SVGAGI (reference sequence). The ends lost 0 bases at V and 3 bases at J; junction bases unmatched: 0. Here the CDR3 reads CASSYSTSGDTGELFF. The CDR3 bases are TGTGCCAGCAGTTACTCGACTAGCGGGGACACCGGGGAGCTGTTTTTT.

The rearrangement links TRBV5-1 to TRBJ2-7, with 8 bases matching TRBD1. The junction had 4 bases not matched to a gene; V was cut back by 0 bases and J by 2 bases. The germline gives CDR1 SGHRS, CDR2 YFSETQ. There are 15 residues in the CDR3. The CDR3 spells CASSLGSQGAYEQYF. Here the CDR3 DNA reads TGCGCCAGCAGCTTGGGCTCACAGGGGGCCTACGAGCAGTACTTC.

This chain uses TRBV15 with TRBJ2-3; D is unclear. V shed 3 bases and J shed 7 bases, with 8 bases lying between them. The CDR3 is 12 residues long. CDR1 and CDR2 from the germline V gene are LNHNV and YYDKDF (reference sequence). CDR3 residues: CATSRSFYTQYF. The CDR3 DNA follows: TGTGCCACCAGCAGGAGTTTTTATACGCAGTATTTT.

The chain has TRBV7-6 and TRBJ2-2; D may be TRBD2 (6 bases). Trimming pared 2 bases from V and 1 base from J, leaving 23 bases between. CDR1 and CDR2 (germline): SGHVS, FNYEAQ. This CDR3 has 20 amino acids. CDR3 sequence: CASSLRGSTTNYGNTGELFF. For the CDR3, the DNA is TGTGCCAGCAGCTTACGGGGGTCAACCACAAACTACGGGAACACCGGGGAGCTGTTTTTT.

The chain combines TRBV28 with TRBJ1-6; 7 positions match TRBD1. The CDR3 is 16 amino acids. J lost 9 bases, V lost 5 bases, and 13 bases had no gene match. Germline V gene sequence: CDR1 MDHEN, CDR2 SYDVKM. This chain's CDR3 is CASSPQTGIEPSPLHF. In DNA, the CDR3 is TGTGCCAGCAGTCCTCAGACAGGGATTGAACCTTCACCCCTCCACTTT.

This clone ranks as medium-sized. The chain has TRBV5-6 and TRBJ1-2; D perhaps matches TRBD1 (5 bases). The germline gives CDR1 SGHDT, CDR2 YYEEEE. V was trimmed by 0 bases and J by 6 bases, leaving 12 bases between them. The CDR3 length is 14 residues. The CDR3 DNA sequence: TGTGCCAGCAGCTTGGCAAAGGGGCTGGATGGCTACACCTTC. Protein: CASSLAKGLDGYTF.

This clone appeared a single time. This rearrangement joins TRBV3-1 (or the pseudogene TRBV3-2) to TRBJ2-7, with D tentatively TRBD2 (5 bases). Trimming removed 2 bases at V and 0 bases at J, with 17 bases between. CDR3 length equals 17 residues. Germline values: CDR1 LGHDT, CDR2 YNNKEL (reference sequence). The CDR3 spells CASSQPGRGPSSYEQYF. The CDR3 region has the DNA TGTGCCAGCAGCCAACCAGGCCGAGGGCCAAGCTCCTACGAGCAGTACTTC.

The rearrangement joins TRBV3-1 (or the pseudogene TRBV3-2) to TRBJ1-4; TRBD1 matches at 8 bases. This CDR3 has 14 residues. V lost 2 bases, J lost 7 bases, and 3 bases stayed unmatched. The germline gives CDR1 LGHDT, CDR2 YNNKEL (reference sequence). CDR3 protein: CASSQQGAGEKLFF. The CDR3 coding sequence is TGTGCCAGCAGCCAACAGGGGGCTGGTGAAAAACTGTTTTTT.

V and J are TRBV19 and TRBJ2-6; 7 bases are a match to TRBD2. V was clipped by 4 bases and J by 1 base; unmatched bases: 10. This CDR3 contains 18 residues. Germline V gene data show CDR1 as LNHDA and CDR2 as SQIVND (reference sequence). The CDR3 nucleotides read TGTGCCAGTAGTACCCCCCGGGACTATGTATCTGGGGCCAACGTCCTGACTTTC. It is translated as CASSTPRDYVSGANVLTF.

The rearrangement links TRBV5-1 to TRBJ1-4, with unresolved D. This CDR3 comprises 14 residues. Trimming took 5 bases from V and 0 from J, leaving 8 bases between them. Germline V gene sequence: CDR1 SGHRS, CDR2 YFSETQ. As DNA, the CDR3 is TGCGCCAGCAGACCGACACCAACTAATGAAAAACTGTTTTTT. It encodes CASRPTPTNEKLFF.

The V and J genes are TRBV19 and TRBJ2-5; TRBD2 matches 7 bases. The germline gives CDR1 LNHDA, CDR2 SQIVND (reference sequence). The CDR3 loop spans 15 amino acids. V shed 7 bases and J 7 bases; nucleotides not matched to a gene: 15. As DNA, the CDR3 is TGTGCCAGTACCCCGGGAGGTGGGGGGGGTGCGACCCAGTACTTC. Translation gives CASTPGGGGGATQYF.

The DNA of the CDR3 is TGTGCCAGCGGCCCCACCTCCGCAGTCAAGCAGTACTTC. Its translation: CASGPTSAVKQYF. The V gene is TRBV12-3 or TRBV12-4, the J gene TRBJ2-7; no definite D call. Trimming took off 8 bases at V and 8 bases at J, with 19 bases between the two ends. The CDR3 runs to 13 residues.

J is TRBJ2-5 and V is TRBV6-5; 9 nucleotides line up with TRBD2. From germline, CDR1 is MNHEY and CDR2 SVGAGI. This CDR3 comprises 15 residues. The V segment lost 2 bases and the J segment 5 bases; nucleotides outside the gene matches: 6. CDR3: CASSYGAGGPETQYF. CDR3 in DNA: TGTGCCAGCAGTTACGGAGCGGGGGGCCCGGAGACCCAGTACTTC.